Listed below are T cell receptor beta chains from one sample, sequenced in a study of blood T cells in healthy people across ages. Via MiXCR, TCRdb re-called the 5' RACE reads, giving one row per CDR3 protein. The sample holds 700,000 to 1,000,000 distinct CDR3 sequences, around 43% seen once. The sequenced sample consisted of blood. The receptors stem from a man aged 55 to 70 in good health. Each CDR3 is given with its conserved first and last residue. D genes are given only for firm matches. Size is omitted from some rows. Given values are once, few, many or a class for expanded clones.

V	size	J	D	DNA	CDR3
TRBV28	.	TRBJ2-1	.	TGTGCCAGCAGCGAGCCCCGGGGGTCGCGGAATGAGCAGTTCTTC	CASSEPRGSRNEQFF
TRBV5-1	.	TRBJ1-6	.	TGCGCCAGCAGCTTGGCCGACGGGGCACTCTATAATTCACCCCTCCACTTT	CASSLADGALYNSPLHF
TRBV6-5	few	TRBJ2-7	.	TGTGCCAGCAGTTACTCAGGCGGGGTCTCCTACGAGCAGTACTTC	CASSYSGGVSYEQYF
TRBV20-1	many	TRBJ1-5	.	TGCAGTGCTAGATACACCTGGGCCCAACGTGGGCAGCCCCAGCATTTT	CSARYTWAQRGQPQHF
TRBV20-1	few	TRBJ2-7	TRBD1	TGCAGTGCTAGAGATTTAGAGACAGGGGGGTACGAGCAGTACTTC	CSARDLETGGYEQYF
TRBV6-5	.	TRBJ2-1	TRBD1	TGTGCCAGCAATCCAGACAGGGCCGGTAATGAGCAGTTCTTC	CASNPDRAGNEQFF
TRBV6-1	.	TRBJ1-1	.	TGTGCCAGCAGTGCTACGGTGCACACTGAAGCTTTCTTT	CASSATVHTEAFF
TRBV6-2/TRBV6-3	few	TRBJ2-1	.	TGTGCCAGCAGCTGGGCGGGCGCCCTTTACAATGAGCAGTTCTTC	CASSWAGALYNEQFF
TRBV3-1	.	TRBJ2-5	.	TGTGCCAGCAGTCGTTACATCGGAGAGACCCAGTACTTC	CASSRYIGETQYF
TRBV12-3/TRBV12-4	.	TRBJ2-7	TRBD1	TGTGCCAGCAGCGCTACAGGGGGGAACTCCTACGAGCAGTACTTC	CASSATGGNSYEQYF
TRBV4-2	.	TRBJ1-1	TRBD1	TGTGCCAGCAGCCAAGTTACAGGGGTTGAAGCTTTCTTT	CASSQVTGVEAFF
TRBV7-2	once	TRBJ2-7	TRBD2	TGTGCCAGCAGATCACGGGGGGGCGACCACGAGCAGTACTTC	CASRSRGGDHEQYF
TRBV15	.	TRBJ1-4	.	TGTGCCACCAGCAGAGATCGGGGAGCAACTAATGAAAAACTGTTTTTT	CATSRDRGATNEKLFF
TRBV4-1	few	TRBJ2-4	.	TGCGCCAGCAGCCAAGATGCGGTCAGCAAAAACATTCAGTACTTC	CASSQDAVSKNIQYF
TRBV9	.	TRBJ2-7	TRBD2	TGTGTCAGCAGCGCCGGGGGGGCCCTCACCTACGAGCAGTACTTC	CVSSAGGALTYEQYF
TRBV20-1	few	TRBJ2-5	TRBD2	TGCAGTGCTAGGCGCGCGGGGGGAATAGAGACCCAGTACTTC	CSARRAGGIETQYF
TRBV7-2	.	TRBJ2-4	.	TGTGCCAGCAGCTTAGGGACTAACTCCCAAAACATTCAGTACTTC	CASSLGTNSQNIQYF
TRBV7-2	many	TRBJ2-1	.	TGTGCCAGCAGCTTGAGGTCGGGAAGCTCCTACAATGAGCAGTTCTTC	CASSLRSGSSYNEQFF
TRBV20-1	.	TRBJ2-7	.	TGCAGTGCTAGAGGGGGGACAACCTACGAGCAGTACTTC	CSARGGTTYEQYF